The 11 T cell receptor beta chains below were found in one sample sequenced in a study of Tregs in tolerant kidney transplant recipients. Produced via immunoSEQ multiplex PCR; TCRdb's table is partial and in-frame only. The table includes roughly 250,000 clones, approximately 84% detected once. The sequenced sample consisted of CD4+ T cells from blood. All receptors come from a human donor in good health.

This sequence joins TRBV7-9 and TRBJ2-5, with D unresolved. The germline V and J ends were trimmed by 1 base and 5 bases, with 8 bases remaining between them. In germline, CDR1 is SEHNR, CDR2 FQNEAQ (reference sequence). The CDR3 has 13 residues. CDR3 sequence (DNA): TGTGCCAGCAGCTTAGTGGTGGGTGAGACCCAGTACTTC. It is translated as CASSLVVGETQYF.

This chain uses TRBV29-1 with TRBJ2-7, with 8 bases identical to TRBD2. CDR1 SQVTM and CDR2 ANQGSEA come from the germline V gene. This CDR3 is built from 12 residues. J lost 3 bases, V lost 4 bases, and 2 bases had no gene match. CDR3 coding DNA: TGCAGCGTTGTCGGGAGGGGCTACGAGCAGTACTTC. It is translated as CSVVGRGYEQYF.

The CDR3 nucleotides are TGTGCCAGCAGCTTAGGGGGGGTCGGACGGGTTAGGGATGAGCAGTTCTTC. Its protein product is CASSLGGVGRVRDEQFF. The rearrangement uses TRBV11-3 and TRBJ2-1, with D perhaps matching TRBD2 (6 bases). Germline CDR1 SGHNT, CDR2 YENEEA. Trimming removed 1 base from V and 8 bases from J, with 21 bases in between. The CDR3 runs to 17 residues.

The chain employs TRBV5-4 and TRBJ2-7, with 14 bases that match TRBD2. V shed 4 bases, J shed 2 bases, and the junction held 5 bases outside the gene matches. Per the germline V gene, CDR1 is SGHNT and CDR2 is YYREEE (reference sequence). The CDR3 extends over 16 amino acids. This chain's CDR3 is CASSQGLAGVAYEQYF. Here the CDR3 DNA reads TGTGCCAGCAGCCAGGGACTAGCGGGAGTCGCCTACGAGCAGTACTTC.

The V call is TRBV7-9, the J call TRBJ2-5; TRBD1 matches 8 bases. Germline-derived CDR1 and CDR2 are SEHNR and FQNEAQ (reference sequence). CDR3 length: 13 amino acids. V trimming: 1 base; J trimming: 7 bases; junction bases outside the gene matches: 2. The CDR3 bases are TGTGCCAGCAGCTTAGAACAGGGGGGGACCCAGTACTTC. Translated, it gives CASSLEQGGTQYF.

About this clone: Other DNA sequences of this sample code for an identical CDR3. The CDR3 DNA is TGTGCCAGCAGCTTAAGACAGGGGGGGTACGAGCAGTACTTC. It codes for CASSLRQGGYEQYF. The rearrangement links TRBV7-2 to TRBJ2-7; 9 bases map to TRBD1. Germline CDR1 SGHTA, CDR2 FQGNSA. Trimming at V came to 2 bases and at J to 4 bases, leaving 3 bases not matched to a gene. This CDR3 is 14 amino acids long. The variable domain in full, completed from reference TRBV7-2 and TRBJ2-7, reads GAGVSQSPSNKVTEKGKDVELRCDPISGHTALYWYRQSLGQGLEFLIYFQGNSAPDKSGLPSDRFSAERTGGSVSTLTIQRTQQEDSAVYLCASSLRQGGYEQYFGPGTRLTVT.

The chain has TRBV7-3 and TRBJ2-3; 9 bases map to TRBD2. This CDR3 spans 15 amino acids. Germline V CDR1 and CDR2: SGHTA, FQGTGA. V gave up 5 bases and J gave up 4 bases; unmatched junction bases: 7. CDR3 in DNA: TGTGCCAGCAGCATCGGAGCGGGGGGATCAGATACGCAGTATTTT. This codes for CASSIGAGGSDTQYF.

CDR3 DNA: TGTGCCAGCAGTTACTCGAACCGGGGAGAGACCCAGTACTTC. Its translation: CASSYSNRGETQYF. V usage is TRBV6-5 and J usage is TRBJ2-5; D perhaps matches TRBD2 (5 bases). The germline V and J ends were trimmed by 0 bases and 4 bases, with 9 bases remaining between them. Germline CDR1 is MNHEY and CDR2 is SVGAGI. The CDR3 loop spans 14 amino acids.

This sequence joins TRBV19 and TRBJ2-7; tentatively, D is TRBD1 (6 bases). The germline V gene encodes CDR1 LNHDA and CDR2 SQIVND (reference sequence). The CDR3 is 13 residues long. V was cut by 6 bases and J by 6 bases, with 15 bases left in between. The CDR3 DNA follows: TGTGCCAGTAGCGTGCAGGGGACGGGCGAGCAGTACTTC. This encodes CASSVQGTGEQYF.

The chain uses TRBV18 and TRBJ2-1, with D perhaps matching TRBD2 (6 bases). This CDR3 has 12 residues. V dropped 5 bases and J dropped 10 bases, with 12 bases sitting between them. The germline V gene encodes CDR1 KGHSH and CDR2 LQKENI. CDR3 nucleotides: TGTGCCAGCTCAGCCTCGGGAGACGAGCAGTTCTTC. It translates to CASSASGDEQFF.

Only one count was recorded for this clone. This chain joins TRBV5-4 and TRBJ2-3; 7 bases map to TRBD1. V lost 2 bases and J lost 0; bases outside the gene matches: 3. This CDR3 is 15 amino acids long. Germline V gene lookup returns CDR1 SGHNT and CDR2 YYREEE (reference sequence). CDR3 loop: CASSFRTGSTDTQYF. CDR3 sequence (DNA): TGTGCCAGCAGCTTCCGGACAGGTAGCACAGATACGCAGTATTTT.